One and the same sample provided the 5 T cell receptor beta chains below, sequenced in a study of shared clonotypes between healthy human individuals (dated by TCRdb to the early 2020s). The library was produced with the immunoSEQ multiplex PCR assay. TCRdb mirrors the immuneACCESS table, restricted to in-frame sequences. Some clones are absent from its copies; in checked studies, under half trace to an unresolved V gene, and the reason for the others is unknown. The sample data list about 2,500,000 clones, and around nine tenths of these were observed just once. The leading ten clones occupy around 0.15% of the sample. The sequencing sample was made of naive CD4+ T cells sorted from blood. The cell subset or site label for this specimen denotes: CD45RA+ positively selected. These receptors were obtained from a man aged 18 to 30 in good health.

The chain has TRBV6-6 and TRBJ2-7, with D maybe TRBD2 (5 bases). Deletions cut 0 bases from V and 3 bases from J, with 12 bases between. From germline, CDR1 is MNHNY and CDR2 SVGAGI (reference sequence). The CDR3 runs 15 residues. In nucleotides, the CDR3 is TGTGCCAGCAGTTACTCAGCAGGACTTGGCTACGAGCAGTACTTC. It yields the protein CASSYSAGLGYEQYF.

This sequence joins TRBV28 and TRBJ2-1; 7 nucleotides agree with TRBD2. This CDR3 has 15 residues. Germline CDR1 reads MDHEN; CDR2 reads SYDVKM. The V gene end was trimmed by 0 bases and the J gene end by 7 bases; junction bases not matched to a gene: 6. The CDR3 reads CASSLWTSLRNEQFF. In nucleotides, the CDR3 is TGTGCCAGCAGTTTATGGACTAGCCTGAGAAATGAGCAGTTCTTC.

The V gene is TRBV28, the J gene TRBJ1-1; 7 positions agree with TRBD1. The germline V gene encodes CDR1 MDHEN and CDR2 SYDVKM. The V gene end was trimmed by 6 bases and the J gene end by 1 base; junction bases not matched to a gene: 5. The CDR3 totals 14 residues. The CDR3 DNA reads as TGTGCCAGCAGAGCAGGGGGACAGAACACTGAAGCTTTCTTT. Amino acid sequence: CASRAGGQNTEAFF.

The gene calls are TRBV5-4 and TRBJ2-7; D may match TRBD1 or TRBD2 (5 bases each). Trimming took off 0 bases at V and 7 bases at J, with 11 bases between the two ends. CDR1 is SGHNT and CDR2 is YYREEE in the germline V gene (reference sequence). This CDR3 has 13 residues. This CDR3 is CASSLDRPGEQYF. The CDR3 DNA reads TGTGCCAGCAGCTTGGACAGGCCGGGAGAGCAGTACTTC.

The chain joins TRBV6-1 to TRBJ2-7; 8 bases are a match to TRBD1. Germline trimming cut 3 bases from V and 6 bases from J; bases unmatched to any gene: 7. The CDR3 totals 14 residues. Germline lookup yields CDR1 MNHNS and CDR2 SASEGT. CDR3 sequence: CASSDRGQVREQYF. The DNA for the CDR3 is TGTGCCAGCAGTGACCGGGGACAGGTTCGCGAGCAGTACTTC.